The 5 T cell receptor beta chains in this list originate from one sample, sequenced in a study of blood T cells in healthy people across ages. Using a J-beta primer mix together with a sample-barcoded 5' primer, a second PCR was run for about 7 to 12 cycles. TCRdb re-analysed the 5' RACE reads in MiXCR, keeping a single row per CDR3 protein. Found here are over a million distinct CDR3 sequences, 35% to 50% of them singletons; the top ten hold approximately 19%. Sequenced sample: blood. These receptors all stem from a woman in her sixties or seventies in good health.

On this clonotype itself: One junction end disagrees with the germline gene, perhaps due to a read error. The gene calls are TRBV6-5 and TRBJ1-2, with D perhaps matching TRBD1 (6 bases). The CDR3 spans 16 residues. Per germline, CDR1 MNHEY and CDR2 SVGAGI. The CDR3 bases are TGTGCCAGCAGATACTCGAAACAGGGAAATCCCTATGGCTACACCTTC. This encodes CASRYSKQGNPYGYTF.

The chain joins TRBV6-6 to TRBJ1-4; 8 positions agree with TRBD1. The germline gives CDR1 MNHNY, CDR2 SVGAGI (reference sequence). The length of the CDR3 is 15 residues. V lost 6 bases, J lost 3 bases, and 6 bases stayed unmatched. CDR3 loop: CASRHNRGANEKLFF. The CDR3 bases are TGTGCCAGCAGACATAACAGGGGGGCTAATGAAAAACTGTTTTTT.

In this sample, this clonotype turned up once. CDR3 in amino acids: CASSLPGADEQYF. CDR3 DNA: TGCGCCAGCAGCTTGCCAGGGGCAGACGAGCAGTACTTC. This chain links TRBV5-1 with TRBJ2-7; a possible D gene is TRBD1 (6 bases). This CDR3 contains 13 residues. CDR1 and CDR2 from the germline V gene are SGHRS and YFSETQ. Trimming removed 1 base at V and 5 bases at J, with 10 bases between.

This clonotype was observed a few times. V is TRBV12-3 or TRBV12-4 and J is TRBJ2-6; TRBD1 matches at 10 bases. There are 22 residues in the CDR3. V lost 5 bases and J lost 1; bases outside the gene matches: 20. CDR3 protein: CASSRYRQGARPPKSGANVLTF. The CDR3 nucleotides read TGTGCCAGCAGTCGATATAGACAGGGGGCGCGGCCACCGAAATCTGGGGCCAACGTCCTGACTTTC.

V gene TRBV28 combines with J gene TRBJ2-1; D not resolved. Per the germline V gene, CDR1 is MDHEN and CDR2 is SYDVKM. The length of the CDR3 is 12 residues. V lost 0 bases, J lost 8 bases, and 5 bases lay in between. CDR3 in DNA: TGTGCCAGCAGTTTATGGGCCCATGAGCAGTTCTTC. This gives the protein CASSLWAHEQFF.